Each of the 30 T cell receptor beta chains below was sequenced from the same sample in a study of T cells in Graves' hyperthyroidism and ophthalmopathy. The TCR beta CDR3 regions underwent amplification using RNA transcripts as the source. A set of HTBI primers served as the primers for a first-round RT-PCR of the TCR CDR3. MiXCR, run by TCRdb on the multiplex PCR reads, gives a single entry per CDR3 protein. The top ten hold more than 11% of the sample, which has over 500,000 distinct CDR3 sequences, 12% to 15% seen once. The sequenced material came from blood. The receptor set was obtained from a woman aged 40 to 50 with Graves' hyperthyroidism.

The rearrangement links TRBV6-2 or TRBV6-3 to TRBJ1-1; the D is unclear. Germline V gives CDR1 MNHEY, CDR2 SVGEGT. The CDR3 is 15 amino acids. The V end lost 6 bases, the J end lost 1 base, and 15 bases lay between the germline ends. The CDR3, as DNA: TGTGCCAGCAGACTCGAAGGACGGCAGAACACTGAAGCTTTCTTT. Translated, it gives CASRLEGRQNTEAFF.

This clonotype was detected only a few times. The V call is TRBV10-2, the J call TRBJ1-1; D is perhaps TRBD1 (6 bases). V lost 1 base, J lost 4 bases, and 13 bases lay in between. The CDR3 runs to 15 residues. Germline assignment: CDR1 WSHSY and CDR2 SAAADI. The CDR3 loop is CASSEWGGASTEAFF. DNA of the CDR3: TGCGCCAGCAGTGAGTGGGGGGGCGCTAGCACTGAAGCTTTCTTT.

This clonotype was seen more than once but under ten times. This chain uses TRBV2 with TRBJ2-5, with D perhaps TRBD1 (5 bases). This CDR3 region has 14 residues. The V and J ends lost 0 bases and 4 bases respectively, with 9 bases between them. Germline V gene lookup returns CDR1 SNHLY and CDR2 FYNNEI. CDR3 bases: TGTGCCAGCAGTGAAGCACCCAGGGTAGAGACCCAGTACTTC. It translates to CASSEAPRVETQYF.

This clonotype was seen a few times. The V gene is TRBV10-1, the J gene TRBJ2-3, with 9 positions matching TRBD1. The CDR3 is 16 residues long. Looked up from germline, CDR1 is WNHNN and CDR2 is SYGVQD (reference sequence). Germline trimming cut 2 bases from V and 4 bases from J; bases unmatched to any gene: 7. In DNA, the CDR3 is TGCGCCAGCAGTGAGACCCGGACAGGGGTGTCAGATACGCAGTATTTT. This gives the protein CASSETRTGVSDTQYF.

This clonotype came up many times. The rearrangement uses TRBV20-1 and TRBJ2-1; D may match TRBD1 or TRBD2 (9 bases each). CDR3 length: 14 residues. V dropped 3 bases and J dropped 10 bases, with 19 bases sitting between them. CDR1 is DFQATT and CDR2 is SNEGSKA in the germline V gene (reference sequence). CDR3 loop: CSASQAGGTGEQFF. The CDR3 DNA sequence: TGCAGTGCTAGTCAGGCGGGAGGGACAGGGGAGCAGTTCTTC.

This clonotype occurred many times. DNA of the CDR3: TGTGCCAGCAGTGCCAGGGGGGACACTGAAGCTTTCTTT. Its protein product is CASSARGDTEAFF. The chain links TRBV6-1 to TRBJ1-1, with 7 nucleotides matching TRBD1. This CDR3 is 13 amino acids long. Trimming cost V 4 bases and J 3 bases; bases outside gene matches: 2. CDR1 is MNHNS, CDR2 SASEGT, per germline.

The rearrangement links TRBV25-1 to TRBJ2-1; the match to TRBD2 covers 12 bases. CDR1 and CDR2 (germline): MGHDK, SYGVNS. The junction had 6 bases not matched to a gene; V was cut back by 8 bases and J by 7 bases. CDR3 length equals 14 residues. The CDR3 region has the DNA TGTGCCAGCCGGACTAGCGGGATCAAGAATGAGCAGTTCTTC. It yields the protein CASRTSGIKNEQFF.

Of note for this clonotype: Just one base apart from a much larger clone, this may be a read error. This chain joins TRBV12-3 or TRBV12-4 and TRBJ1-2; no clear D gene. The CDR3 is 14 residues long. V lost 6 bases and J 4 bases, leaving 15 bases between the germline ends. In DNA, the CDR3 is TGTGCCAGCAGATCTCTTCAGCAACTCTATGGCTACACCTTC. Protein: CASRSLQQLYGYTF.

This clonotype was counted many times. The chain recombines TRBV28 with TRBJ2-3, with 8 bases aligning to TRBD2. Trimming removed 4 bases from V and 2 bases from J; junction bases left unmatched: 8. Germline assignment: CDR1 MDHEN and CDR2 SYDVKM. This CDR3 has 16 residues. CDR3 protein: CASSWAPAGVTDTQYF. CDR3 DNA: TGTGCCAGCAGTTGGGCTCCAGCGGGAGTCACAGATACGCAGTATTTT.

This clonotype was seen at least ten times. This chain connects TRBV28 to TRBJ2-7; TRBD1 or TRBD2 may be the D gene (5 bases each). The CDR3 covers 16 residues. The V end was cut by 5 bases, the J end by 0 bases, with 17 bases between. Germline CDR1 and CDR2: MDHEN and SYDVKM. The CDR3 protein is CASSLLRDRLSYEQYF. CDR3 DNA sequence: TGTGCCAGCAGTCTACTAAGGGACCGCCTCTCCTACGAGCAGTACTTC.

The V gene is TRBV29-1, the J gene TRBJ2-3, with TRBD2 identical over 12 bases. V lost 6 bases, J lost 0 bases, and 10 bases stayed unmatched. The CDR3 runs 17 residues. Germline CDR1 and CDR2: SQVTM and ANQGSEA. CDR3: CSVRLAGVVISTDTQYF. The DNA for the CDR3 is TGCAGCGTGAGACTAGCGGGAGTAGTTATAAGCACAGATACGCAGTATTTT.

This clonotype was seen a few times. The chain carries TRBV28 and TRBJ1-5; D is undetermined. The CDR3 consists of 14 residues. V shed 3 bases and J shed 7 bases, with 13 bases lying between them. Germline assignment: CDR1 MDHEN and CDR2 SYDVKM. The CDR3 DNA reads as TGTGCCAGCAGTTTCCCGGGAAACGGGCAGCCCCAGCATTTT. This sequence encodes CASSFPGNGQPQHF. The full variable domain, rest sourced from reference TRBV28 and TRBJ1-5, is DVKVTQSSRYLVKRTGEKVFLECVQDMDHENMFWYRQDPGLGLRLIYFSYDVKMKEKGDIPEGYSVSREKKERFSLILESASTNQTSMYLCASSFPGNGQPQHFGDGTRLSIL.

The genes are TRBV14 and TRBJ2-7, with 9 bases aligning to TRBD1. The germline gives CDR1 SGHDN, CDR2 FVKESK. Germline trimming cut 5 bases from V and 3 bases from J; bases unmatched to any gene: 5. CDR3 length equals 14 residues. CDR3 sequence: CASSDRDRDYEQYF. CDR3 coding DNA: TGTGCCAGCAGCGACCGGGACAGGGACTACGAGCAGTACTTC.

This clonotype was seen at least ten times. V and J are TRBV18 and TRBJ1-1, with TRBD1 matching 7 bases. Germline lookup yields CDR1 KGHSH and CDR2 LQKENI. This CDR3 contains 15 residues. After removal of 3 bases from V and 4 bases from J, the junction contained 8 bases not matched to a gene. The CDR3 DNA is TGTGCCAGCTCACCCCTGACAGGGAAGGGCACTGAAGCTTTCTTT. This translates into CASSPLTGKGTEAFF.

This clonotype was seen ten or more times. The gene calls are TRBV28 and TRBJ1-2; tentatively, D is TRBD1 (5 bases). Deletions cut 3 bases from V and 0 bases from J, with 17 bases between. CDR3 length: 17 amino acids. The germline V gene encodes CDR1 MDHEN and CDR2 SYDVKM. The CDR3 DNA reads as TGTGCCAGCAGTTTTCCTGGGGGGGGATTGACTAACTATGGCTACACCTTC. It is translated as CASSFPGGGLTNYGYTF.

This chain uses TRBV5-1 with TRBJ2-3; D perhaps matches TRBD1 (5 bases). The V end lost 4 bases, the J end lost 0 bases, and 15 bases lay between the germline ends. The CDR3 has 16 residues. Germline V CDR1 and CDR2: SGHRS, YFSETQ. The chain's CDR3 is CASSVVSGQSTDTQYF. CDR3 in DNA: TGCGCCAGCAGCGTGGTTTCTGGACAAAGCACAGATACGCAGTATTTT.

The chain joins TRBV30 to TRBJ2-7, with 10 bases aligning to TRBD1. Germline V gene lookup returns CDR1 GTSNPN and CDR2 SVGIG (reference sequence). The CDR3 loop spans 15 amino acids. V trimming: 1 base; J trimming: 0 bases; junction bases outside the gene matches: 3. The CDR3 region is CAWSGRDRGSYEQYF. The CDR3 DNA sequence: TGTGCCTGGAGTGGCCGGGACAGGGGCTCCTACGAGCAGTACTTC.

There are many counts of this clonotype. The V gene is TRBV13, the J gene TRBJ2-3, with 11 bases that match TRBD2. V was pared by 2 bases and J by 1 base, with 2 bases of the junction left unmatched. Germline CDR1 is PRHDT and CDR2 is FYEKMQ (reference sequence). The CDR3 has 16 residues. This chain's CDR3 is CASSLSTSGGTDTQYF. The CDR3 coding sequence is TGTGCCAGCAGCTTATCGACTAGCGGGGGCACAGATACGCAGTATTTT.

This clonotype came up many times. DNA of the CDR3: TGTGCCTGGAGTGGGGGGGGGGTATCCTACAATGAGCAGTTCTTC. Amino acids: CAWSGGGVSYNEQFF. The chain joins TRBV30 to TRBJ2-1; the match to TRBD2 covers 7 bases. CDR3 length: 15 amino acids. Germline assignment: CDR1 GTSNPN and CDR2 SVGIG (reference sequence). J lost 1 base, V lost 1 base, and 4 bases had no gene match.

This clonotype occurred a few times. The V and J genes are TRBV5-1 and TRBJ2-1, with 7 positions matching TRBD1. The CDR3 sequence is 15 residues long. CDR1 SGHRS and CDR2 YFSETQ come from the germline V gene. V trimming: 0 bases; J trimming: 10 bases; junction bases outside the gene matches: 10. The CDR3 sequence: CASSLDRGNGGEQFF. The CDR3 DNA reads as TGCGCCAGCAGCTTGGACAGGGGAAATGGCGGGGAGCAGTTCTTC.

This clonotype was seen ten or more times. V is TRBV11-2 and J is TRBJ1-5; the D gene is possibly TRBD1 (6 bases). Germline V gene sequence: CDR1 SGHAT, CDR2 FQNNGV. Trimming removed 3 bases at V and 0 bases at J, with 15 bases between. CDR3 length: 17 amino acids. The CDR3 reads CASSLGTPDYSNQPQHF. The CDR3, as DNA: TGTGCCAGCAGCTTGGGGACACCTGATTATAGCAATCAGCCCCAGCATTTT.

This clonotype came up a few times. The gene calls are TRBV13 and TRBJ2-7; 7 positions agree with TRBD1. After removal of 5 bases from V and 6 bases from J, the junction contained 4 bases not matched to a gene. Germline V gene lookup returns CDR1 PRHDT and CDR2 FYEKMQ (reference sequence). The CDR3 contains 12 residues. The DNA for the CDR3 is TGTGCCAGCAGCCTTTACAGGGGCGAGCAGTACTTC. Amino acids: CASSLYRGEQYF.

The table lists this clonotype with many counts. The chain recombines TRBV5-1 with TRBJ1-2; TRBD1 is a possible D gene (5 bases). Germline V lookup: CDR1 SGHRS, CDR2 YFSETQ. Trimming removed 0 bases from V and 8 bases from J, with 8 bases in between. The CDR3 covers 12 residues. In DNA, the CDR3 is TGCGCCAGCAGCTTGGCCGGGGACGGCTACACCTTC. Its protein is CASSLAGDGYTF.

As to this clonotype: Since a much larger clone is just one base distant, this may be a read error. The V gene is TRBV12-3 or TRBV12-4, the J gene TRBJ1-5, with a weak D call TRBD1 (5 bases). The CDR3 has 13 amino acids. The V end was cut by 7 bases, the J end by 7 bases, with 14 bases between. The CDR3 sequence: CASTWAGRQPQHF. The DNA of the CDR3 is TGTGCCAGCACCTGGGCAGGGCGGCAGCCCCAGCATTTT.

The DNA for the CDR3 is TGTGCCACCAGGGGACCGGGGCGAGTGGGGGCGCGAGGATTCTACGAGCAGTACTTC. Translation gives CATRGPGRVGARGFYEQYF. The genes are TRBV24-1 and TRBJ2-7, with D possibly TRBD1 on 6 matching bases. Per the germline V gene, CDR1 is KGHDR and CDR2 is SFDVKD. This CDR3 region has 19 residues. V lost 7 bases and J 3 bases, leaving 30 bases between the germline ends.

The gene calls are TRBV29-1 and TRBJ2-1; tentative D call: TRBD2 (6 bases). There are 14 residues in the CDR3. The V gene's germline CDR1 is SQVTM and CDR2 ANQGSEA. The V and J ends lost 7 bases and 5 bases respectively, with 18 bases between them. In DNA form, the CDR3 reads TGCAGCGCCATAGAGCTGGGGGGTCACAATGAGCAGTTCTTC. As protein: CSAIELGGHNEQFF.

This clonotype occurred many times. The chain recombines TRBV25-1 with TRBJ2-6, with 7 bases matching TRBD1. The J segment lost 0 bases and the V segment lost 2 bases, leaving 7 bases of the junction unmatched. This CDR3 spans 18 amino acids. From germline, CDR1 is MGHDK and CDR2 SYGVNS. CDR3 amino acids: CASSEKRQGLSGANVLTF. CDR3 DNA sequence: TGTGCCAGCAGTGAAAAGAGACAGGGCCTCTCTGGGGCCAACGTCCTGACTTTC.

This clonotype appeared a few times. The chain is built from TRBV7-9 and TRBJ2-1; tentative D call: TRBD2 (5 bases). V was clipped by 3 bases and J by 15 bases, with 12 bases between them. This CDR3 region has 11 residues. Germline V gene lookup returns CDR1 SEHNR and CDR2 FQNEAQ (reference sequence). DNA of the CDR3: TGTGCCAGCAGCTTGGACTCGAGTCTGTTCTTC. This translates into CASSLDSSLFF.

This clonotype was observed at least ten times. The CDR3 sequence: CASSYNSLGYTEAFF. The CDR3 DNA reads as TGTGCCAGCAGCTACAATTCACTGGGATACACTGAAGCTTTCTTT. The chain carries TRBV7-8 and TRBJ1-1; D uncertain. V was pared by 4 bases and J by 3 bases, with 15 bases between. The CDR3 totals 15 residues. Per germline, CDR1 SGHVS and CDR2 FQNEAQ.

This clonotype was counted between two and nine times. The CDR3 nucleotides read TGTGCCAGTAGTATTTTGCCAGGGGGCAATCAGCCCCAGCATTTT. Residues: CASSILPGGNQPQHF. V usage is TRBV19 and J usage is TRBJ1-5; a possible D gene is TRBD1 (6 bases). Trimming removed 3 bases from V and 2 bases from J, with 11 bases in between. CDR1 LNHDA and CDR2 SQIVND come from the germline V gene (reference sequence). This CDR3 has 15 residues.